The sequence of this T cell receptor beta chain was determined in a study of blood T cell repertoires in COVID-19. Here immunoSEQ multiplex PCR was the method, and the copy in TCRdb shows in-frame clones only, minus some. The sample shows approximately 120,000 clones, about 93% of them seen only once. Germline V gene lookup returns CDR1 KGHDR and CDR2 SFDVKD. Unmatched junction bases numbered 6, after V lost 9 bases and J lost 0 bases. This CDR3 is built from 15 residues. Input material: peripheral blood. The V call is TRBV24-1, the J call TRBJ2-2; 7 bases map to TRBD1. This clonotype was sampled from a man aged 45-65 years with COVID-19, enrolled during active disease. The CDR3 bases are TGTGCCACCGGAGGACAGGCTACGAACACCGGGGAGCTGTTTTTT. It yields the protein CATGGQATNTGELFF.